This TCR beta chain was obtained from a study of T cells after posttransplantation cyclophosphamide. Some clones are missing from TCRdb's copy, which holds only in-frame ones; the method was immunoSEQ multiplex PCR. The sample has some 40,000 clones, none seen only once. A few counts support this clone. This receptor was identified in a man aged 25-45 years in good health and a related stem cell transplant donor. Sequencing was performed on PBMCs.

The DNA of the CDR3 is TGTGCCAGCGGGGGGCGTACCGGGACAGGCACAGATACGCAGTATTTT. Its translation: CASGGRTGTGTDTQYF. The V and J genes are TRBV5-6 and TRBJ2-3, with a tentative D call TRBD1 (7 bases). Germline V lookup: CDR1 SGHDT, CDR2 YYEEEE. V gave up 7 bases and J gave up 1 base, with 19 bases separating them. This CDR3 comprises 16 residues.